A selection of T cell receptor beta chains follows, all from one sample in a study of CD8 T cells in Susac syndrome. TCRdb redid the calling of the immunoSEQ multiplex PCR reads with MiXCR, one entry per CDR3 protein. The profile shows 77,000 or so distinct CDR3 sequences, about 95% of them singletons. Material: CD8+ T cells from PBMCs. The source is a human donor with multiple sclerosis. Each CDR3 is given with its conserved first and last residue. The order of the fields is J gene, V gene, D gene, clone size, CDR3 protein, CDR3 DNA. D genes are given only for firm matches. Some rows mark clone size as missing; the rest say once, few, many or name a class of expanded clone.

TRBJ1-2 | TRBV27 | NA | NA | CASSLRSPDYGYTF | TGTGCCAGCAGTTTGCGTAGCCCAGACTATGGCTACACCTTC
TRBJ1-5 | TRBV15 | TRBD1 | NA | CATSSGQGTSQPQHF | TGTGCCACCAGCAGCGGACAGGGGACGAGTCAGCCCCAGCATTTT
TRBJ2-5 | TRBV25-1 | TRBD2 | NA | CASSDSSRAGVETQYF | TGTGCCAGCAGTGATTCCTCTCGAGCGGGGGTGGAGACCCAGTACTTC
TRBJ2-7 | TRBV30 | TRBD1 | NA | CAWSPLRDRVWEQYF | TGTGCCTGGAGTCCCCTCCGGGACAGGGTTTGGGAGCAGTACTTC
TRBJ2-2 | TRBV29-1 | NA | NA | CSSRSRGTGELFF | TGCAGCTCCCGGTCAAGGGGCACCGGGGAGCTGTTTTTT
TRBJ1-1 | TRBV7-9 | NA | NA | CASTLGVGEAFF | TGTGCCAGCACCCTAGGCGTCGGTGAAGCTTTCTTT
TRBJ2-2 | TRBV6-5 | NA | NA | CASSPSRGTGELFF | TGTGCCAGCAGTCCCTCGAGGGGTACCGGGGAGCTGTTTTTT
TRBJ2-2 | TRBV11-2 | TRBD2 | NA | CASSLLAGNTGELFF | TGTGCCAGCAGCTTGTTAGCGGGTAACACCGGGGAGCTGTTTTTT
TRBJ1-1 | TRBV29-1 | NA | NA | CSKVVGAEAFF | TGCTCGAAGGTGGTAGGGGCTGAAGCTTTCTTT
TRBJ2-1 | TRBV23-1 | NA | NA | CASSQWATTPSYNEQFF | TGCGCCAGCAGTCAATGGGCCACAACTCCTTCCTACAATGAGCAGTTCTTC
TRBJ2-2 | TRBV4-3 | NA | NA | CASSQRFFHGELFF | TGCGCCAGCAGCCAACGGTTTTTTCACGGGGAGCTGTTTTTT
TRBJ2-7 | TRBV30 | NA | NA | CAWSSNRKGSYEQYF | TGTGCCTGGAGTTCGAACAGAAAGGGCTCCTACGAGCAGTACTTC
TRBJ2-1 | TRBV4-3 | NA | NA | CASSFRSYNEQFF | TGCGCCAGCAGCTTCAGGTCCTACAATGAGCAGTTCTTC
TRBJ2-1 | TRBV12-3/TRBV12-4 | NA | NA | CASSSGTQGPSYNEQFF | TGTGCCAGCAGTTCCGGGACTCAAGGGCCCTCCTACAATGAGCAGTTCTTC
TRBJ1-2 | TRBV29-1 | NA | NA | CSVAGGVYGYTF | TGCAGCGTTGCGGGGGGAGTCTATGGCTACACCTTC
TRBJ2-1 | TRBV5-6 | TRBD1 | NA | CASSYGTDLNEQFF | TGTGCCAGCAGCTACGGGACAGACCTCAATGAGCAGTTCTTC
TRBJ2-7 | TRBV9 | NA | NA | CASSVEANSYEQYF | TGTGCCAGCAGCGTAGAGGCCAACTCCTACGAGCAGTACTTC
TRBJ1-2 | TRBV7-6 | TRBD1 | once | CASSLYDRGHGYTF | TGTGCCAGCAGCTTATACGACAGGGGGCATGGCTACACCTTC
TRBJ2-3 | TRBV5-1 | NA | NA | CASSLFDTQYF | TGCGCCAGCAGCTTATTTGATACGCAGTATTTT
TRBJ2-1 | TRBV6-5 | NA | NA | CASSYTFRSYNEQFF | TGTGCCAGCAGCTATACCTTCCGGTCCTACAATGAGCAGTTCTTC
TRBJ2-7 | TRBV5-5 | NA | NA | CASTPGDPIPSYEQYF | TGTGCCAGCACCCCCGGGGATCCCATCCCTTCCTACGAGCAGTACTTC
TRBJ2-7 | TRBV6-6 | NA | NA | CASSPMGDEQYF | TGTGCCAGCAGTCCCATGGGCGACGAGCAGTACTTC